Given below is one T cell receptor (beta chain) in context. This entry belongs to a study of blood T cell repertoires in COVID-19. Across the whole study: The study drew acute and convalescent COVID-19 samples from the United States, Italy and Spain. The analysed material was cDNA or gDNA that came from T cells, B-cell-depleted T cells, or PBMCs.

Sequenced by immunoSEQ multiplex PCR; TCRdb stores in-frame clones only, minus some. Of fewer than 200,000 clones in the sample, around 86% were seen once. This CDR3 has 14 residues. V dropped 1 base and J dropped 0 bases, with 5 bases sitting between them. Germline CDR1 and CDR2: SGDLS and YYNGEE. This receptor was obtained from a middle-aged man with active or convalescent COVID-19. The specimen was peripheral blood. The genes are TRBV9 and TRBJ1-3; D is unresolved. CDR3 DNA: TGTGCCAGCAGCGTAACAGACTCTGGAAACACCATATATTTT. It yields the protein CASSVTDSGNTIYF.